The 26 T cell receptor beta chains in this list originate from one sample, sequenced in a study of cytomegalovirus exposure and HLA in healthy donors. PCR primers comprised 60 Vbeta and 13 Jbeta primers. Clones were read by immunoSEQ multiplex PCR, and TCRdb kept only the in-frame ones, dropping some. The table shows 150,000 to 200,000 clones, with roughly 73% occurring only once. The sequencing sample was made of PBMCs. Receptors originate from a female donor in good health and CMV-seronegative.

V usage is TRBV6-1 and J usage is TRBJ2-4, with 7 bases identical to TRBD1. Germline CDR1 MNHNS, CDR2 SASEGT. The CDR3 loop spans 13 amino acids. V was pared by 6 bases and J by 6 bases, with 5 bases of the junction left unmatched. CDR3 bases: TGTGCCAGCAGGACAGGGAACTCAAACATTCAGTACTTC. Protein: CASRTGNSNIQYF.

The gene calls are TRBV6-5 and TRBJ1-5; 12 bases line up with TRBD1. Looked up from germline, CDR1 is MNHEY and CDR2 is SVGAGI. V gave up 7 bases and J gave up 3 bases; unmatched junction bases: 4. The CDR3 covers 15 residues. The DNA for the CDR3 is TGTGCCAGCAAGAGGGACAGGGGGCTCAATCAGCCCCAGCATTTT. It encodes CASKRDRGLNQPQHF.

The V call is TRBV4-3, the J call TRBJ2-7, with TRBD2 matching over 9 bases. The germline gives CDR1 LGHNA, CDR2 YSLEER. CDR3 length: 18 residues. With 0 bases clipped from V and 5 bases from J, the junction kept 14 bases outside the gene matches. CDR3 protein: CASSQESPGLAGKHEQYF. CDR3 coding DNA: TGCGCCAGCAGCCAAGAAAGCCCGGGGCTAGCGGGGAAACACGAGCAGTACTTC.

This clone was counted once. The genes are TRBV28 and TRBJ1-1, with 7 bases lining up with TRBD1. This CDR3 has 16 residues. Germline CDR1 MDHEN, CDR2 SYDVKM. V shed 5 bases and J 4 bases; nucleotides not matched to a gene: 13. CDR3 protein: CASSRTGVRRITEAFF. The DNA of the CDR3 is TGTGCCAGCAGTCGTACAGGGGTTCGTCGGATCACTGAAGCTTTCTTT.

The V call is TRBV7-3, the J call TRBJ1-2; 9 nucleotides match TRBD1. Germline assignment: CDR1 SGHTA and CDR2 FQGTGA. The CDR3 sequence is 13 residues long. Losses at the gene ends were 5 bases for V and 4 bases for J; bases not matched to a gene: 2. The chain's CDR3 is CASSPTGGYGYTF. The CDR3 DNA reads as TGTGCCAGCAGCCCGACAGGGGGCTATGGCTACACCTTC.

The CDR3: CASRGGVTNQPQHF. The CDR3 region has the DNA TGTGCCAGTCGGGGGGGGGTAACTAATCAGCCCCAGCATTTT. The J gene is TRBJ1-5, the V gene TRBV28, with D possibly matching TRBD1 (5 bases). The CDR3 totals 14 residues. In germline, CDR1 is MDHEN, CDR2 SYDVKM. Between the trimmed V and J ends, which lost 9 bases and 4 bases, there was a span of 16 bases.

The V gene is TRBV7-3, the J gene TRBJ2-7; perhaps TRBD1 as D (5 bases). V was shortened by 0 bases and J by 5 bases, with 11 bases between the two germline ends. Germline CDR1 and CDR2: SGHTA and FQGTGA. CDR3 length: 14 residues. The CDR3 reads CASSLTGQGHEQYF. DNA for the CDR3: TGTGCCAGCAGCTTAACGGGGCAGGGCCACGAGCAGTACTTC.

The chain employs TRBV9 and TRBJ2-7, with D possibly matching TRBD1 (6 bases). CDR1 and CDR2 (germline): SGDLS, YYNGEE. V was pared by 1 base and J by 2 bases, with 13 bases between. This CDR3 is 15 amino acids long. This chain's CDR3 is CASSVRSGATYEQYF. The CDR3 DNA follows: TGTGCCAGCAGCGTAAGGTCAGGGGCTACCTACGAGCAGTACTTC.

V and J are TRBV19 and TRBJ1-5, with D perhaps TRBD1 (5 bases). The V and J ends lost 3 bases and 2 bases respectively, with 17 bases between them. Germline V gene sequence: CDR1 LNHDA, CDR2 SQIVND (reference sequence). The CDR3 is made up of 17 amino acids. The CDR3 reads CASSINGGGSGNQPQHF. Written as DNA, the CDR3 is TGTGCCAGTAGTATTAACGGGGGGGGGTCTGGCAATCAGCCCCAGCATTTT.

This clone was detected only once. The rearrangement links TRBV5-4 to TRBJ2-3; 10 bases fit TRBD2. Germline V lookup: CDR1 SGHNT, CDR2 YYREEE (reference sequence). V dropped 4 bases and J dropped 3; count of bases not matched to a gene: 8. This CDR3 is built from 16 residues. CDR3 protein: CASSIASSGSTDTQYF. In nucleotides, the CDR3 is TGTGCCAGCAGCATAGCGTCTAGCGGGAGTACAGATACGCAGTATTTT. The full variable domain, its missing parts supplied by reference TRBV5-4 and TRBJ2-3, is ETGVTQSPTHLIKTRGQQVTLRCSSQSGHNTVSWYQQALGQGPQFIFQYYREEENGRGNFPPRFSGLQFPNYSSELNVNALELDDSALYLCASSIASSGSTDTQYFGPGTRLTVL.

The chain is built from TRBV28 and TRBJ2-5; 8 bases map to TRBD2. The V gene's germline CDR1 is MDHEN and CDR2 SYDVKM. Losses at the gene ends were 6 bases for V and 0 bases for J; bases not matched to a gene: 9. This CDR3 is built from 16 residues. For the CDR3, the DNA is TGTGCCAGCAGACGTACTAGCGGAAAGTACCAAGAGACCCAGTACTTC. It is translated as CASRRTSGKYQETQYF.

The gene calls are TRBV7-6 and TRBJ1-6, with D possibly being TRBD1 (5 bases). Trimming pared 5 bases from V and 8 bases from J, leaving 16 bases between. This CDR3 is built from 15 residues. Germline V gene lookup returns CDR1 SGHVS and CDR2 FNYEAQ. In DNA form, the CDR3 reads TGTGCCAGCAGCCAAGCCTGGGGGGGAGATTCACCCCTCCACTTT. This codes for CASSQAWGGDSPLHF.

The chain joins TRBV28 to TRBJ2-7, with D possibly being TRBD2 (6 bases). CDR3 size: 14 residues. V lost 3 bases and J lost 2, with 11 bases in between. Germline V gene sequence: CDR1 MDHEN, CDR2 SYDVKM. The CDR3 bases are TGTGCCAGCAGTTTTTCACTAGCCCCCTACGAGCAGTACTTC. Translating gives CASSFSLAPYEQYF.

V usage is TRBV6-5 and J usage is TRBJ1-5, with D maybe TRBD1 (5 bases). Germline V lookup: CDR1 MNHEY, CDR2 SVGAGI. The length of the CDR3 is 15 residues. The germline V and J ends were trimmed by 6 bases and 0 bases, with 12 bases remaining between them. Written as DNA, the CDR3 is TGTGCCAGCAGACCCCAGGGTAATAGCAATCAGCCCCAGCATTTT. Protein: CASRPQGNSNQPQHF.

V usage is TRBV5-1 and J usage is TRBJ1-4; D gene uncertain. The CDR3 is made up of 14 amino acids. V was pared by 0 bases and J by 5 bases, with 8 bases between. Germline-derived CDR1 and CDR2 are SGHRS and YFSETQ. CDR3 protein: CASSLDSYNEKLFF. The CDR3 nucleotides read TGCGCCAGCAGCTTGGACAGCTACAATGAAAAACTGTTTTTT.

This clone has just a few counts. V is TRBV21-1 and J is TRBJ1-2. TRBV21-1 is a recognized pseudogene. The CDR3 is 15 residues long. Written as DNA, the CDR3 is TGTGCCAGCAGCAAATACGAGGGAATGGAGTATGGCTACACCTTC. This translates into CASSKYEGMEYGYTF.

This chain links TRBV6-1 with TRBJ2-7, with TRBD2 as a possible D gene (6 bases). This CDR3 spans 13 amino acids. The germline gives CDR1 MNHNS, CDR2 SASEGT. Trimming cost V 7 bases and J 6 bases, with 16 bases left between them. The CDR3 coding sequence is TGTGCCAGCACCGGGGGAGGCTCTAGCGAGCAGTACTTC. This gives the protein CASTGGGSSEQYF.

V gene TRBV5-1 combines with J gene TRBJ1-1; 8 nucleotides line up with TRBD1. The CDR3 has 15 residues. Germline V gene lookup returns CDR1 SGHRS and CDR2 YFSETQ. J was trimmed by 5 bases and V by 4 bases; bases with no gene match: 10. In DNA, the CDR3 is TGCGCCAGCAGCCTGGGACAGGTCACGGGGACTGAAGCTTTCTTT. Its translation: CASSLGQVTGTEAFF.

The V gene is TRBV30, the J gene TRBJ1-2; D unclear. V was trimmed by 6 bases and J by 5 bases, leaving 19 bases between them. Germline V CDR1 and CDR2: GTSNPN, SVGIG (reference sequence). The CDR3 consists of 14 residues. DNA of the CDR3: TGTGCCTGCACTAAACCGGGAATCTCGTATGGCTACACCTTC. It yields the protein CACTKPGISYGYTF.

The chain carries TRBV5-1 and TRBJ1-6, with 7 bases fitting TRBD1. CDR1 is SGHRS and CDR2 is YFSETQ in the germline V gene. After removal of 0 bases from V and 9 bases from J, the junction contained 6 bases not matched to a gene. This CDR3 contains 15 residues. This chain's CDR3 is CASSLAGGGFSPLHF. CDR3 sequence (DNA): TGCGCCAGCAGCTTGGCGGGAGGGGGCTTTTCACCCCTCCACTTT.

This clone was seen only a few times. The V call is TRBV28, the J call TRBJ2-3, with TRBD1 identical over 9 bases. Looked up from germline, CDR1 is MDHEN and CDR2 is SYDVKM. Trimming removed 2 bases from V and 0 bases from J; junction bases left unmatched: 6. This CDR3 is built from 17 residues. In nucleotides, the CDR3 is TGTGCCAGCAGTTTACCTCGGACAGGGGCTAGCACAGATACGCAGTATTTT. Amino acids: CASSLPRTGASTDTQYF.

The chain links TRBV19 to TRBJ2-3; tentative D call: TRBD2 (5 bases). Germline-derived CDR1 and CDR2 are LNHDA and SQIVND (reference sequence). The CDR3 spans 16 residues. V was pared by 4 bases and J by 5 bases, with 19 bases between. CDR3 in DNA: TGTGCCAGTAGTAAGTTAGAGCGGCAAAGAGGAGATACGCAGTATTTT. Its translation is CASSKLERQRGDTQYF.

This rearrangement joins TRBV2 to TRBJ2-7, with D possibly being TRBD1 (6 bases). The V end lost 6 bases, the J end lost 6 bases, and 15 bases lay between the germline ends. Germline CDR1 and CDR2: SNHLY and FYNNEI. This CDR3 has 13 residues. CDR3 region: CASRYRVYSEQYF. The CDR3, as DNA: TGTGCCAGCAGATACAGGGTATACTCCGAGCAGTACTTC.

The J gene is TRBJ1-2, the V gene TRBV7-9; a weak D match, TRBD1 (5 bases). The V and J ends lost 5 bases and 7 bases respectively, with 20 bases between them. The germline CDR1 and CDR2 sequences are SEHNR and FQNEAQ (reference sequence). The CDR3 has 15 residues. CDR3 region: CASSAGQGTLGGYTF. Here the CDR3 DNA reads TGTGCCAGCAGCGCCGGGCAGGGAACCCTCGGTGGCTACACCTTC.

The chain couples TRBV7-2 to TRBJ1-5, with D possibly TRBD1 on 6 matching bases. From germline, CDR1 is SGHTA and CDR2 FQGNSA. CDR3 length: 15 amino acids. V lost 1 base, J lost 1 base, and 8 bases lay in between. Here the CDR3 reads CASSLGGLSNQPQHF. CDR3 coding DNA: TGTGCCAGCAGCTTAGGGGGGCTAAGCAATCAGCCCCAGCATTTT.

The chain couples TRBV9 to TRBJ2-1, with 7 bases lining up with TRBD2. From germline, CDR1 is SGDLS and CDR2 YYNGEE. The CDR3 is 16 residues long. V lost 4 bases to trimming and J lost 0 bases; unmatched junction nucleotides: 7. The CDR3, as DNA: TGTGCCAGCAGCTTAGCGGGTCAGACCTCCTACAATGAGCAGTTCTTC. It encodes CASSLAGQTSYNEQFF.